This entry concerns a single T cell receptor (beta chain). The sample is drawn from a study of blood T cell repertoires in COVID-19. Here immunoSEQ multiplex PCR was the method, and the copy in TCRdb shows in-frame clones only, minus some. The repertoire holds roughly 390,000 clones, with 85% as singletons. The CDR3 consists of 16 residues. The sequence came from a woman between 18 and 29 years old with acute or convalescent COVID-19. The sequenced sample consisted of peripheral blood. The chain has TRBV21-1 and TRBJ2-3; TRBD2 was called by the table and not checked on the DNA. TRBV21-1 is listed as a pseudogene. This chain's CDR3 is CASSNRSGGKADTQYF. CDR3 nucleotides: TGTGCCAGCAGCAATCGGAGCGGGGGGAAGGCAGATACGCAGTATTTT.